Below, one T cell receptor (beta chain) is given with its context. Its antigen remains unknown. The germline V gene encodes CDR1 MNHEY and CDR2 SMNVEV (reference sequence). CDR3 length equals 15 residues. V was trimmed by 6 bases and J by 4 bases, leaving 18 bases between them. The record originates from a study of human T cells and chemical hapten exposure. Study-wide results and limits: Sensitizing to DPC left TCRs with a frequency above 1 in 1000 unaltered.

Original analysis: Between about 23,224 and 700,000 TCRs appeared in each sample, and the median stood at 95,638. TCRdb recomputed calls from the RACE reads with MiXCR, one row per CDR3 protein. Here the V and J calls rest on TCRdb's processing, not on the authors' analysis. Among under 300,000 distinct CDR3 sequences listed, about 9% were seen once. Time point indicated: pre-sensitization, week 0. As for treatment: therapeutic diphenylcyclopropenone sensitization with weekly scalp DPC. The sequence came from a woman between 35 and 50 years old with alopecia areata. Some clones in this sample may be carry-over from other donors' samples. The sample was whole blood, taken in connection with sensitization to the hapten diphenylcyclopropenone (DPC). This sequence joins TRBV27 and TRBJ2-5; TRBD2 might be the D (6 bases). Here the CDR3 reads CASSLRRDGRETQYF. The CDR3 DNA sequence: TGTGCCAGCAGCCTAAGGAGGGACGGGCGAGAGACCCAGTACTTC.